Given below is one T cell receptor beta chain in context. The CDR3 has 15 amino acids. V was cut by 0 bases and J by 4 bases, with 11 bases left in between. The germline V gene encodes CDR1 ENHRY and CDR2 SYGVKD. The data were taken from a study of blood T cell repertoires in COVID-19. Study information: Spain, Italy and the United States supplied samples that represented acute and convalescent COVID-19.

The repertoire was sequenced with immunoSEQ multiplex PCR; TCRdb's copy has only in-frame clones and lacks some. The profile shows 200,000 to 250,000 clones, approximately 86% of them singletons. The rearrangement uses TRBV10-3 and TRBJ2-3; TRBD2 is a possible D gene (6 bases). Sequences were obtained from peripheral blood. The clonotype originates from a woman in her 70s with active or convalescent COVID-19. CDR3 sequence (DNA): TGTGCCATCAGTGAGTCCGGGACTGAGTCAGATACGCAGTATTTT. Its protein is CAISESGTESDTQYF.